This TCR beta chain was identified during a study of cytomegalovirus exposure and HLA in healthy donors. Study-level background: Approximately 170 million T cells yielded roughly 120 million unique TCR beta sequences in earlier analysis.

PCR involved 60 Vbeta and 13 Jbeta primers. Assay used: immunoSEQ multiplex PCR; TCRdb lists only in-frame clones, some missing. The repertoire has about 190,000 clones, approximately 82% of them found once; the top ten carry 1.5% to 2%. Points from the study as a whole: TCR beta chain V- and J-gene trimming was linked, in a later analysis, to a missense variant in DCLRE1C. A cluster of highly shared sequence variants was likely a sequencing artifact.

About this clone itself: What it recognizes is unknown.

The specimen was PBMCs. The TCR was taken from a man between 40 and 49 years old in good health and CMV-seropositive.

The CDR3, as DNA: TGTGCCAGCAGCGTATCTTCGAACACTGAAGCTTTCTTT. This gives the protein CASSVSSNTEAFF. The chain has TRBV9 and TRBJ1-1; D unresolved. This CDR3 has 13 amino acids. V dropped 1 base and J dropped 1 base, with 5 bases sitting between them. Germline CDR1 reads SGDLS; CDR2 reads YYNGEE.